What follows describes a single TCR beta chain. Its target is not known. The V and J ends lost 2 bases and 5 bases respectively, with 7 bases between them. Germline V lookup: CDR1 SGHRS, CDR2 YFSETQ. The CDR3 extends over 12 amino acids. The data were obtained in a study of siplizumab effects on memory and regulatory T cells. Study-level results: A minor fraction of alloreactive clones, and no more, mapped to unstimulated subsets.

Data came from immunoSEQ multiplex PCR; TCRdb stores just in-frame clones and leaves some out. The sample lists fewer than 85,000 clones, roughly 89% occurring once. Sequenced: Tregs sorted from blood. The TCR was taken from a human donor in good health. The V call is TRBV5-1, the J call TRBJ2-5, with D tentatively TRBD2 (5 bases). CDR3 bases: TGCGCCAGCAGCTTATCGGGGGAGACCCAGTACTTC. It yields the protein CASSLSGETQYF.